Each of the 3 T cell receptor beta chains below was sequenced from the same sample in a study of T cell repertoires in cytomegalovirus infection. Via MiXCR, TCRdb re-called the reads, giving one row per CDR3 protein. The table records approximately 1,000,000 distinct CDR3 sequences, roughly 30% of them present only once. No antigen has been identified for these receptors. The sample consisted of cultured CD8+ T cells from PBMCs, taken from culture after CMV antigen stimulation. The source of these receptors is a human donor in good health (CMV status not recorded). Some clones in this sample may be carry-over from other donors' samples.

The sample holds one count of this clonotype. Without the conserved terminal phenylalanine or tryptophan, this CDR3 likely stems from a read error. It is unclear where the CDR3 begins or ends on the DNA, so no DNA is shown, and the CDR3 is as TCRdb lists it. J is TRBJ2-3 and V is TRBV9; no DNA check was done on the table's D call, TRBD2. The CDR3 length equals 14 residues, ends included. Germline V gene data show CDR1 as SGDLS and CDR2 as YYNGEE. CDR3 protein: CASSAGTSGGPTSI.

The chain recombines TRBV24-1 with TRBJ1-5, with D possibly being TRBD1 (5 bases). Germline values: CDR1 KGHDR, CDR2 SFDVKD. Trimming pared 10 bases from V and 10 bases from J, leaving 19 bases between. There are 13 residues in the CDR3. The CDR3 nucleotides read TGTGCCACACGGGGCGAACCTCAAGCACCCCAGCATTTT. This codes for CATRGEPQAPQHF.

The table lists this clonotype with many counts. The genes are TRBV6-5 and TRBJ2-2; TRBD1 matches at 7 bases. Germline lookup yields CDR1 MNHEY and CDR2 SVGAGI. This CDR3 has 17 residues. With 4 bases clipped from V and 5 bases from J, the junction kept 13 bases outside the gene matches. CDR3 residues: CASSSREWTGRTGELFF. The CDR3, as DNA: TGTGCCAGCAGTTCCCGAGAGTGGACAGGAAGGACCGGGGAGCTGTTTTTT.